This T cell receptor beta chain was captured by sequencing in a study of blood T cell repertoires in COVID-19. Turning to the study itself: There were acute and convalescent COVID-19 samples, and they came from the United States, Italy and Spain.

This table comes from immunoSEQ multiplex PCR, and its TCRdb copy is limited to in-frame clones, with some not included. This sample has approximately 220,000 clones, with approximately 78% found just once. This CDR3 comprises 14 residues. Trimming shortened V by 6 bases and J by 3 bases, and 14 bases separated the two germline ends. Germline-derived CDR1 and CDR2 are SNHLY and FYNNEI. The chain uses TRBV2 and TRBJ1-1, with TRBD1 as a possible D gene (5 bases). Sequencing used peripheral blood. This clonotype originated in a woman of 80 years or more with acute or convalescent COVID-19. The CDR3: CASRMGLPYTEAFF. Written as DNA, the CDR3 is TGTGCCAGCAGGATGGGACTCCCTTACACTGAAGCTTTCTTT.